This T cell receptor beta chain was identified in a study of T cell responses to AZD1222 COVID-19 vaccine. General study findings and limits: Repertoire samples came only from after the peak T cell response.

The CDR3 is 13 amino acids. Germline CDR1 and CDR2: SNHLY and FYNNEI. After removal of 6 bases from V and 6 bases from J, the junction contained 5 bases not matched to a gene. Note on this clone: What it recognizes is unknown.

The assay was immunoSEQ multiplex PCR, and TCRdb's table has in-frame clones only and misses some. Of fewer than 120,000 clones in the sample, about 94% were seen once. The specimen was peripheral blood, collected 28 days after the second AZD1222 dose. The genes are TRBV2 and TRBJ1-5; TRBD1 aligns across 7 bases. The clonotype comes from an adult who received the AZD1222 COVID-19 vaccine. The CDR3, as DNA: TGTGCCAGCAGCGTGCAGGGGGGTCAGCCCCAGCATTTT. This gives the protein CASSVQGGQPQHF.